These 10 T cell receptor beta chains share one sample of origin, sequenced in a study of T cell responses to AZD1222 COVID-19 vaccine. Sequencing used immunoSEQ multiplex PCR; TCRdb keeps in-frame clones, though not all of them. This table has about 99,000 clones, around nine tenths appearing once. Sequences were derived from peripheral blood, sampled on day 0 of AZD1222 vaccination. The receptors shown here come from an adult in good health.

The V and J genes are TRBV5-4 and TRBJ1-6, with TRBD1 as a possible D gene (5 bases). Germline assignment: CDR1 SGHNT and CDR2 YYREEE (reference sequence). The CDR3 loop spans 16 amino acids. Trimming took 4 bases from V and 7 from J, leaving 18 bases between them. The chain's CDR3 is CASSPSPTVGNSPLHF. CDR3 nucleotide sequence: TGTGCCAGCAGCCCTTCCCCGACAGTGGGCAATTCACCCCTCCACTTT.

This chain joins TRBV6-5 and TRBJ1-5; D not resolved. Trimming took off 2 bases at V and 2 bases at J, with 13 bases between the two ends. The germline V gene has CDR1 MNHEY and CDR2 SVGAGI. The CDR3 contains 16 residues. As DNA, the CDR3 is TGTGCCAGCAGTTACCTCTGGGGAGGCGGCAATCAGCCCCAGCATTTT. Encoded protein: CASSYLWGGGNQPQHF.

CDR3 bases: TGTGCCAGCAGCGACCCAATGACAGGGGAAGGAAACACCATATATTTT. Amino acids: CASSDPMTGEGNTIYF. V and J are TRBV9 and TRBJ1-3; TRBD1 aligns across 8 bases. There are 16 residues in the CDR3. From germline, CDR1 is SGDLS and CDR2 YYNGEE. The V segment lost 3 bases and the J segment 4 bases; nucleotides outside the gene matches: 9.

V and J are TRBV6-1 and TRBJ2-5; no definite D call. Trimming pared 1 base from V and 4 bases from J, leaving 4 bases between. CDR1 is MNHNS, CDR2 SASEGT, per germline. CDR3 length equals 12 residues. CDR3 coding DNA: TGTGCCAGCAGTGAAGATAGAGAGACCCAGTACTTC. It encodes CASSEDRETQYF.

The genes are TRBV7-9 and TRBJ1-2; 7 bases agree with TRBD1. The V gene's germline CDR1 is SEHNR and CDR2 FQNEAQ (reference sequence). Trimming removed 5 bases from V and 8 bases from J; junction bases left unmatched: 8. The CDR3 is made up of 13 amino acids. The CDR3 loop is CASSRDSLTGYTF. CDR3 nucleotide sequence: TGTGCCAGCAGCCGGGACAGCCTAACGGGCTACACCTTC.

The chain joins TRBV6-2 or TRBV6-3 to TRBJ2-2; 9 bases are shared with TRBD2. This CDR3 spans 15 amino acids. Trimming cost V 6 bases and J 1 base; bases outside gene matches: 3. Germline CDR1 is MNHEY and CDR2 is SVGEGT. In nucleotides, the CDR3 is TGTGCCAGCAGCCTTAGCGGGGGGAACACCGGGGAGCTGTTTTTT. Amino acid sequence: CASSLSGGNTGELFF.

The chain employs TRBV7-2 and TRBJ1-4, with D unresolved. Germline V gene sequence: CDR1 SGHTA, CDR2 FQGNSA. The CDR3 length is 13 residues. V was pared by 5 bases and J by 8 bases, with 12 bases between. The CDR3 region is CASSRKGREKLFF. In DNA form, the CDR3 reads TGTGCCAGCAGCCGCAAAGGGAGGGAAAAACTGTTTTTT.

This clone has a single count. V is TRBV9 and J is TRBJ2-3; TRBD2 agrees at 8 bases. Germline assignment: CDR1 SGDLS and CDR2 YYNGEE. V was pared by 0 bases and J by 7 bases, with 10 bases of the junction left unmatched. This CDR3 is 16 amino acids long. The CDR3 bases are TGTGCCAGCAGCGTAGGACAGCGGGGGCGTCTGCATACGCAGTATTTT. Its translation is CASSVGQRGRLHTQYF.

The V and J genes are TRBV9 and TRBJ1-2, with D unresolved. Trimming took off 0 bases at V and 4 bases at J, with 10 bases between the two ends. The germline V gene has CDR1 SGDLS and CDR2 YYNGEE. This CDR3 comprises 14 residues. CDR3 residues: CASSVEYESYGYTF. The DNA for the CDR3 is TGTGCCAGCAGCGTAGAGTACGAATCCTATGGCTACACCTTC.

The rearrangement links TRBV7-9 to TRBJ1-5; TRBD1 might be the D (6 bases). The germline gives CDR1 SEHNR, CDR2 FQNEAQ (reference sequence). V was trimmed by 5 bases and J by 4 bases, leaving 12 bases between them. CDR3 length: 14 amino acids. As DNA, the CDR3 is TGTGCCAGCAGCCTGGACAGTTTGAATCAGCCCCAGCATTTT. Amino acids: CASSLDSLNQPQHF.